The T cell receptor (beta chain) under discussion was sequenced for a study of blood T cell repertoires in COVID-19. Study overall: Specimens from acute and convalescent COVID-19 originated in the United States, Italy and Spain. T cells, B-cell-depleted T cells, or PBMCs provided the cDNA or gDNA that served as material.

In the authors' workflow: Nucleated cell number was recorded as an estimate derived from reference gene primer amplification. The table came from immunoSEQ multiplex PCR; TCRdb's copy has only in-frame clones and leaves some out. V and J calls plus clone size are reproduced from that table; the DNA served to infer D and trimming. Here the sample spans around 90,000 clones, 80% being singletons. Germline loops: CDR1 SGHRS, CDR2 YFSETQ. The V and J ends lost 6 bases and 5 bases respectively, with 21 bases between them. CDR3 length equals 15 residues. The origin of this receptor is a human donor in a cohort sampled during active COVID-19. Input material: peripheral blood. The chain has TRBV5-1 and TRBJ2-7; tentative D call: TRBD2 (7 bases). The CDR3 reads CASTPAARGGDEQYF. The CDR3 DNA reads as TGCGCCAGCACCCCGGCGGCTAGGGGGGGGGACGAGCAGTACTTC.